The TCR beta chain under discussion was sequenced for a study of post-analysis software for immune sequencing data. Across the study: The patients showed relapsing-remitting, secondary progressive and progressive-relapsing multiple sclerosis courses.

The authors incorporated unique molecular identifiers into the TCR beta cDNA libraries. Out of 1 to 10 million T cells, 470,000 or so cDNA molecules were generated. TCRdb reanalysed the PCR reads using MiXCR and keeps one entry per CDR3 protein. Here the sample spans 750,000 to 900,000 distinct CDR3 sequences, around 45% being singletons. Points from the study as a whole: Normalized Chao1 diversity was significantly lower in multiple sclerosis patients than in controls. About 5 TRBV segments were significantly more frequent in patients than in controls. TRBV5-6, TRBV5-1 and TRBV20-1 were among these segments. Analysis by F measure revealed that same-batch samples clustered strongly together.

CDR3 length equals 15 residues. As for this clonotype: Its antigen is still unknown.

The sample consisted of blood. The receptor's source is a girl under 18 with multiple sclerosis. The V and J genes are TRBV12-3 or TRBV12-4 and TRBJ2-4; D assignment may be TRBD1 or TRBD2 (5 bases each). Judging by the DNA end, TRBJ2-7 fits better; the J call may be wrong. Here the CDR3 DNA reads TGTGCCAGCAGGCCCGGGGACGGAAGTGTCTACGAGCAGTACTTC. Translation gives CASRPGDGSVYEQYF.